This T cell receptor beta chain was found in a study of cytomegalovirus exposure and HLA in healthy donors. Study observations and caveats: Specific recognition of CMV antigens was confirmed in vitro for a few chains (all CMV-associated). In a later analysis, TCR beta V- and J-gene trimming showed a link to a missense DCLRE1C variant.

Note on this clone: Its matching antigen is unknown.

The ends lost 3 bases at V and 2 bases at J; junction bases unmatched: 7. CDR3 length: 17 residues. Germline V CDR1 and CDR2: KGHSH, LQKENI. Whereas donors were nominally healthy upon sampling, unrecorded immune exposures were probable. PCR used 60 Vbeta primers and 13 Jbeta primers. Sequencing used immunoSEQ multiplex PCR; TCRdb keeps in-frame clones, though not all of them. Its listing shows approximately 110,000 clones. The sequence was obtained from a man between 18 and 35 years old in good health and CMV-seronegative. Sequencing was carried out using PBMCs. This chain connects TRBV18 to TRBJ1-5, with 10 bases lining up with TRBD1. The CDR3 region is CASSPPSGTGGNQPQHF. The CDR3 region has the DNA TGTGCCAGCTCACCTCCGTCGGGGACAGGGGGCAATCAGCCCCAGCATTTT.